Below, 7 T cell receptor beta chains from the same sample are listed, as sequenced in a study of Ad26.COV2.S vaccination and SARS-CoV-2 variants. TCRdb's table, derived via immunoSEQ multiplex PCR, lists solely in-frame clones and lacks some. The sample holds 360,000 or so clones; over 75% are singletons and the top ten take 3.4%. Stated treatment: approximately 18 received Ad26.COV2.S at low or high dose, single or two shots; a few received placebo; per-sample allocation not given. After the first vaccine or placebo injection, samples were drawn on day 63. The starting material was peripheral blood, obtained in a trial of Ad26.COV2.S vaccine versus placebo. These receptors all come from a person between 18 and 65 years old who received the Ad26.COV2.S COVID-19 vaccine or a placebo.

The rearrangement joins TRBV19 to TRBJ2-7; D tentatively reads TRBD1 or TRBD2 (5 bases each). Per germline, CDR1 LNHDA and CDR2 SQIVND (reference sequence). This CDR3 is built from 14 residues. V dropped 4 bases and J dropped 5 bases, with 15 bases sitting between them. The CDR3 nucleotides are TGTGCCAGTAGTACACGAGGGGTTTCAAACGAGCAGTACTTC. This gives the protein CASSTRGVSNEQYF.

Here the CDR3 reads CASSPDVDFYEQYF. DNA of the CDR3: TGTGCCAGCAGCCCTGATGTGGATTTTTACGAGCAGTACTTC. The V call is TRBV5-4, the J call TRBJ2-7, with no clear D. The V end lost 4 bases, the J end lost 4 bases, and 15 bases lay between the germline ends. This CDR3 has 14 residues. The V gene's germline CDR1 is SGHNT and CDR2 YYREEE (reference sequence).

The V and J genes are TRBV5-1 and TRBJ1-4; tentatively, D is TRBD1 (5 bases). From germline, CDR1 is SGHRS and CDR2 YFSETQ. V lost 3 bases, J lost 6 bases, and 15 bases lay in between. The CDR3 consists of 15 residues. CDR3 nucleotides: TGCGCCAGCAGCTGGGGGGACGGGCGATATGAAAAACTGTTTTTT. It encodes CASSWGDGRYEKLFF.

V usage is TRBV24-1 and J usage is TRBJ2-3; the D gene is possibly TRBD1 (6 bases). This CDR3 region has 14 residues. Per germline, CDR1 KGHDR and CDR2 SFDVKD. Trimming pared 1 base from V and 3 bases from J, leaving 7 bases between. CDR3 nucleotides: TGTGCCACCAGTGATTTAGGGGGTACAGATACGCAGTATTTT. This encodes CATSDLGGTDTQYF.

The sample holds a few counts of this clone. The CDR3 DNA sequence: TGTGCCAGCAGCCAAGGGGCTAGGGGCAGAGGTGAAAAACTGTTTTTT. Translating it yields CASSQGARGRGEKLFF. The chain employs TRBV13 and TRBJ1-4; possibly TRBD1 for D (5 bases). Germline CDR1 and CDR2: PRHDT and FYEKMQ (reference sequence). Trimming pared 5 bases from V and 7 bases from J, leaving 20 bases between. The CDR3 runs 16 residues.

A single count supports this clone. This rearrangement joins TRBV5-6 to TRBJ1-2; TRBD1 is a possible D gene (6 bases). Trimming cost V 4 bases and J 1 base, with 20 bases left between them. The CDR3 loop spans 17 amino acids. CDR1 is SGHDT and CDR2 is YYEEEE in the germline V gene. This CDR3 reads CASSPIVRQALNYGYTF. CDR3 sequence (DNA): TGTGCCAGCAGCCCTATTGTTAGACAGGCCCTTAACTATGGCTACACCTTC.

The rearrangement uses TRBV19 and TRBJ1-1; 8 positions agree with TRBD1. CDR3 length equals 14 residues. Germline loops: CDR1 LNHDA, CDR2 SQIVND (reference sequence). J lost 6 bases, V lost 3 bases, and 6 bases had no gene match. CDR3 protein: CASSMGQGAAEAFF. CDR3 nucleotides: TGTGCCAGTAGTATGGGTCAGGGGGCGGCTGAAGCTTTCTTT.